The 25 T cell receptor beta chains below come from one sample, sequenced in a study of T-cell memory formation after mild COVID-19. TCRdb recomputed calls from the 5' RACE reads with MiXCR, one row per CDR3 protein. The sample records about 430,000 distinct CDR3 sequences, roughly 24% being singletons. Sequencing was done on a sample of PBMCs or a T cell subset sorted from them (not recorded which). The receptors originated from an adult woman who had mild COVID-19 (a few samples of this study predate the infection). Cell type and time point are not known.

A word on this clonotype: This may come from a read error, since a much larger clone is one base off. The rearrangement joins TRBV12-3 or TRBV12-4 to TRBJ1-1, with D unclear. V was pared by 8 bases and J by 6 bases, with 13 bases between. The CDR3 runs 12 residues. CDR3 amino acids: CASGFGSAEAFF. The DNA of the CDR3 is TGTGCCAGCGGATTTGGGTCCGCTGAAGCTTTCTTT.

This clonotype was detected a few times. V usage is TRBV7-2 and J usage is TRBJ1-2; D is unclear. V lost 2 bases, J lost 4 bases, and 17 bases lay in between. The CDR3 is 16 amino acids. From germline, CDR1 is SGHTA and CDR2 FQGNSA. The chain's CDR3 is CASSLRLGRDSYGYTF. The CDR3 region has the DNA TGTGCCAGCAGCTTAAGGCTTGGGAGGGATAGCTATGGCTACACCTTC.

The chain combines TRBV12-3 or TRBV12-4 with TRBJ2-2, with TRBD2 matching over 7 bases. The J segment lost 0 bases and the V segment lost 5 bases, leaving 3 bases of the junction unmatched. The CDR3 spans 15 residues. The CDR3 region has the DNA TGTGCCAGCAGTCAAAGCGGGACGAACACCGGGGAGCTGTTTTTT. Translating gives CASSQSGTNTGELFF.

There are a few counts of this clonotype. This chain connects TRBV7-9 to TRBJ2-3; 11 positions agree with TRBD2. Germline CDR1 SEHNR, CDR2 FQNEAQ (reference sequence). Losses at the gene ends were 8 bases for V and 0 bases for J; bases not matched to a gene: 22. The CDR3 length is 21 residues. The CDR3 loop reads CASDVGMRTSGPIPSTDTQYF. CDR3 DNA: TGTGCCAGCGATGTGGGGATGAGGACTAGCGGGCCAATTCCTAGCACAGATACGCAGTATTTT. Full variable domain (remainder filled in from reference TRBV7-9 and TRBJ2-3): DTGVSQNPRHKITKRGQNVTFRCDPISEHNRLYWYRQTLGQGPEFLTYFQNEAQLEKSRLLSDRFSAERPKGSFSTLEIQRTEQGDSAMYLCASDVGMRTSGPIPSTDTQYFGPGTRLTVL.

The chain recombines TRBV4-1 with TRBJ1-2; the D is unclear. Germline V gives CDR1 MGHRA, CDR2 YSYEKL. The CDR3 consists of 17 residues. V gave up 0 bases and J gave up 8 bases, with 22 bases separating them. The CDR3 spells CASSQESWTEEEEGYTF. The CDR3 DNA reads as TGCGCCAGCAGCCAAGAGTCGTGGACGGAGGAGGAAGAGGGCTACACCTTC.

The V and J genes are TRBV7-6 and TRBJ2-3; TRBD2 matches 15 bases. Germline CDR1 SGHVS, CDR2 FNYEAQ. V was pared by 5 bases and J by 4 bases, with 10 bases of the junction left unmatched. CDR3 length: 18 amino acids. The CDR3 sequence is CASSTGTSGRRVPDTQYF. DNA of the CDR3: TGTGCCAGCAGCACCGGGACTAGCGGGAGGAGGGTACCAGATACGCAGTATTTT.

This clonotype was seen a handful of times. The genes are TRBV29-1 and TRBJ2-7, with D unclear. Germline CDR1 and CDR2: SQVTM and ANQGSEA. V dropped 7 bases and J dropped 5 bases, with 15 bases sitting between them. This CDR3 is 12 amino acids long. The chain's CDR3 is CSAQSSRDEQYF. The DNA of the CDR3 is TGCAGCGCCCAGTCGTCCCGGGACGAGCAGTACTTC.

This chain joins TRBV2 and TRBJ1-2; a possible D gene is TRBD1 (6 bases). The CDR3 is 14 residues long. Per the germline V gene, CDR1 is SNHLY and CDR2 is FYNNEI. The V end lost 6 bases, the J end lost 6 bases, and 17 bases lay between the germline ends. The CDR3 DNA reads as TGTGCCAGCAGAGCCTGGGGGCTGGGGAATGGCTACACCTTC. Protein product: CASRAWGLGNGYTF.

This clonotype was observed a few times. The chain combines TRBV4-1 with TRBJ1-5, with 8 bases that match TRBD1. Germline V gives CDR1 MGHRA, CDR2 YSYEKL. The CDR3 spans 16 residues. V trimming: 3 bases; J trimming: 7 bases; junction bases outside the gene matches: 11. The CDR3 loop is CASSQVPRGRVQPQHF. As DNA, the CDR3 is TGCGCCAGCAGCCAGGTGCCCAGGGGGCGCGTCCAGCCCCAGCATTTT.

The chain links TRBV20-1 to TRBJ2-7; TRBD2 aligns across 8 bases. CDR3 length: 15 amino acids. The ends lost 6 bases at V and 7 bases at J; junction bases unmatched: 17. Germline V gene sequence: CDR1 DFQATT, CDR2 SNEGSKA (reference sequence). CDR3 sequence (DNA): TGCAGTGCAGAACCTCTAGCGGGCAACCTACGGGAGCAGTACTTC. Protein product: CSAEPLAGNLREQYF.

J is TRBJ2-5 and V is TRBV5-1; D not certain. The CDR3 covers 14 residues. Per germline, CDR1 SGHRS and CDR2 YFSETQ. Trimming stripped 1 base from V and 2 bases from J, with 9 bases between. CDR3 sequence: CASSLRVSQETQYF. CDR3 in DNA: TGCGCCAGCAGCTTGAGGGTCTCGCAAGAGACCCAGTACTTC.

This sequence joins TRBV20-1 and TRBJ1-1; 11 bases line up with TRBD1. V shed 0 bases, J shed 2 bases, and the junction held 2 bases outside the gene matches. The CDR3 is 15 residues long. Germline values: CDR1 DFQATT, CDR2 SNEGSKA (reference sequence). This chain's CDR3 is CSARDRTGGNTEAFF. Here the CDR3 DNA reads TGCAGTGCTAGAGATAGGACAGGGGGCAACACTGAAGCTTTCTTT.

This clonotype was seen more than once but under ten times. The chain links TRBV27 to TRBJ2-7; D is possibly TRBD1 or TRBD2 (5 bases each). Per germline, CDR1 MNHEY and CDR2 SMNVEV (reference sequence). This CDR3 spans 14 amino acids. V was pared by 1 base and J by 3 bases, with 10 bases between. The CDR3 here is CASSLLGRYYEQYF. CDR3 in DNA: TGTGCCAGCAGTTTATTGGGACGGTACTACGAGCAGTACTTC.

This chain joins TRBV10-3 and TRBJ2-5; 8 bases match TRBD1. Trimming at V came to 4 bases and at J to 2 bases, leaving 9 bases not matched to a gene. CDR1 and CDR2 from the germline V gene are ENHRY and SYGVKD. The CDR3 covers 16 residues. The CDR3 reads CAISAGGQVDQETQYF. For the CDR3, the DNA is TGTGCCATCAGTGCAGGGGGACAGGTTGATCAAGAGACCCAGTACTTC.

The CDR3 coding sequence is TGTGCCACCAGTCCCCGTGATAGGGGCAATCAGCCCCAGCATTTT. It translates to CATSPRDRGNQPQHF. This chain links TRBV24-1 with TRBJ1-5; D is uncertain. The CDR3 loop spans 15 amino acids. Looked up from germline, CDR1 is KGHDR and CDR2 is SFDVKD. Trimming left V 6 bases short and J 2 bases short, with 13 bases between.

For the CDR3, the DNA is TGTGCCATCAGTGGGGCCGGGACAGTAGCCTCCTACGAGCAGTACTTC. Translation gives CAISGAGTVASYEQYF. This sequence joins TRBV10-3 and TRBJ2-7; 7 bases are a match to TRBD1. Per the germline V gene, CDR1 is ENHRY and CDR2 is SYGVKD. The CDR3 extends over 16 amino acids. Trimming took 4 bases from V and 0 from J; bases not matched to a gene: 9.

This clonotype showed up just a few times. The chain joins TRBV20-1 to TRBJ2-7; 8 nucleotides align to TRBD1. V dropped 5 bases and J dropped 2; count of bases not matched to a gene: 8. The CDR3 is 14 amino acids. Germline V gives CDR1 DFQATT, CDR2 SNEGSKA (reference sequence). In DNA form, the CDR3 reads TGCAGTGCTGAGGACAGGGTGGCAGCCTACGAGCAGTACTTC. Translating it yields CSAEDRVAAYEQYF.

The chain joins TRBV12-3 or TRBV12-4 to TRBJ1-1; 7 bases map to TRBD1. Trimming took 2 bases from V and 1 from J; bases not matched to a gene: 13. The CDR3 is made up of 18 amino acids. The CDR3, as DNA: TGTGCCAGCAGTTTAACCATCTACAGGGGACTTACGAACACTGAAGCTTTCTTT. Its translation: CASSLTIYRGLTNTEAFF.

V and J are TRBV12-3 or TRBV12-4 and TRBJ2-1; D possibly corresponds to TRBD1 (5 bases). Trimming cost V 8 bases and J 7 bases, with 12 bases left between them. The CDR3 loop spans 12 amino acids. The CDR3, as DNA: TGTGCCAGCGAAGGGGCGCAGAATGAGCAGTTCTTC. Translation gives CASEGAQNEQFF.

V usage is TRBV12-3 or TRBV12-4 and J usage is TRBJ2-5, with D perhaps TRBD1 (6 bases). This CDR3 spans 17 amino acids. The ends were cut back, 6 bases at V and 5 bases at J, with 25 bases in the middle. The CDR3 is CASRHTRDTKELETQYF. The CDR3 DNA reads TGTGCCAGCAGACACACCCGGGACACGAAGGAGTTGGAGACCCAGTACTTC.

The chain recombines TRBV6-5 with TRBJ2-7; possible D gene TRBD1, 5 bases. V lost 2 bases to trimming and J lost 3 bases, with 17 bases between them. Germline CDR1 reads MNHEY; CDR2 reads SVGAGI. The CDR3 is made up of 16 amino acids. CDR3 DNA sequence: TGTGCCAGCAGTTACCGCCTAGGAGTGGGGCTCTACGAGCAGTACTTC. Its translation: CASSYRLGVGLYEQYF.

This clonotype was detected only a few times. The V gene is TRBV7-2, the J gene TRBJ2-5; D might be TRBD1 or TRBD2, each matching 5 bases. Germline values: CDR1 SGHTA, CDR2 FQGNSA. The CDR3 runs to 16 residues. The V gene lost 5 bases and the J gene lost 1 base, with 17 bases spanning the gap. CDR3 bases: TGTGCCAGCAGCCCAGGACGGGGCGCTATCCAAGAGACCCAGTACTTC. This translates into CASSPGRGAIQETQYF.

This clonotype was counted only a few times. The gene calls are TRBV7-9 and TRBJ1-1, with D perhaps TRBD1 (5 bases). V dropped 8 bases and J dropped 1 base, with 11 bases sitting between them. Germline V gene data show CDR1 as SEHNR and CDR2 as FQNEAQ (reference sequence). The CDR3 covers 13 residues. The CDR3, as DNA: TGTGCCAGCGTTCGTGGGGGGAACACTGAAGCTTTCTTT. This codes for CASVRGGNTEAFF.

This clonotype was detected only a few times. The CDR3, as DNA: TGTGCCAGCTTACCCGGACAGGGGAGTAACTATGGCTACACCTTC. Encoded protein: CASLPGQGSNYGYTF. The chain carries TRBV6-5 and TRBJ1-2; 9 bases line up with TRBD1. The CDR3 spans 15 residues. The germline CDR1 and CDR2 sequences are MNHEY and SVGAGI. J lost 1 base, V lost 8 bases, and 8 bases had no gene match.

This clonotype was seen many times. The chain recombines TRBV4-2 with TRBJ2-5, with D possibly being TRBD2 (6 bases). Trimming took 4 bases from V and 5 from J, leaving 20 bases between them. This CDR3 is 16 amino acids long. CDR1 is LGHNA and CDR2 is YNFKEQ in the germline V gene. The CDR3 coding sequence is TGTGCCAGCAGCCGGGGCTCGGGACTGGAGGCGGAGACCCAGTACTTC. Its protein is CASSRGSGLEAETQYF.